This T cell receptor (beta chain) was found in a study of cytomegalovirus exposure and HLA in healthy donors. Points from the study as a whole: It emerged from a later analysis that several of the most significant clusters appeared to be linked to common viral pathogens. Being indistinguishable, some V segments were excluded, TRBV6-2 and TRBV6-3 among them. Researchers reported in a later analysis that a missense DCLRE1C variant was tied to TCR beta V- and J-gene trimming.

Notes on this clone: Its matching antigen is unknown.

PCR was performed using 60 Vbeta and 13 Jbeta primers. Assay used: immunoSEQ multiplex PCR; TCRdb lists only in-frame clones, some missing. The sample holds approximately 91,000 clones; 69% are singletons and the top ten take 1.2%. The CDR3 has 16 amino acids. Germline V gene sequence: CDR1 SGHRS, CDR2 YFSETQ. Trimming took off 0 bases at V and 0 bases at J, with 13 bases between the two ends. The chain joins TRBV5-1 to TRBJ2-7; weak D call: TRBD2 (6 bases). The sequenced material came from PBMCs. The TCR originated in a female donor in good health and CMV-seronegative. The CDR3 sequence is CASSLGEGLLSYEQYF. In DNA, the CDR3 is TGCGCCAGCAGCTTGGGAGAGGGACTCCTCTCCTACGAGCAGTACTTC.